Given below is one TCR beta chain in context. The CDR3 has 15 amino acids. In germline, CDR1 is MNHEY, CDR2 SMNVEV (reference sequence). With 4 bases clipped from V and 2 bases from J, the junction kept 5 bases outside the gene matches. These data originate in a study of T cell changes during pregnancy in multiple sclerosis. Here immunoSEQ multiplex PCR was the method, and the copy in TCRdb shows in-frame clones only, minus some. The table has about 38,000 clones, 92% seen once; the top ten hold more than 5%. The source material was CD8+ T cells from peripheral blood mononuclear cells, sampled in the third trimester of pregnancy. The chain has TRBV27 and TRBJ2-3; 8 bases match TRBD1. The receptor was isolated from a female donor with multiple sclerosis, enrolled in a pregnancy study. CDR3 bases: TGTGCCAGCAGTTCCCGACAGGGGTCCACAGATACGCAGTATTTT. Its protein is CASSSRQGSTDTQYF.